This is a list of T cell receptor beta chains from one sample in a study of hypomethylating agent response in myelodysplastic syndrome. Here immunoSEQ multiplex PCR was the method, and the copy in TCRdb shows in-frame clones only, minus some. The sample contains more than 1,500 clones, around nine tenths of which appear only once. The specimen comprised bone marrow, sampled before or after starting hypomethylating agent treatment for myelodysplastic syndrome (not recorded which). These receptors were collected from a human donor with myelodysplastic syndrome. CDR3s leave out the opening cysteine and the closing phenylalanine or tryptophan.

J gene: TRBJ2-3; V gene: TRBV6-1; CDR3 protein: ASSKPDPYTDTQY
J gene: TRBJ2-2; V gene: TRBV5-1; CDR3 protein: ASSLDGGSGELF
J gene: TRBJ2-1; V gene: TRBV10-2; CDR3 protein: ASSETSAHYNEQF
J gene: TRBJ2-1; V gene: TRBV27; CDR3 protein: ASSPLTGINEQF
J gene: TRBJ2-7; V gene: TRBV7-9; CDR3 protein: ASSHRTGAESRYEQY
J gene: TRBJ2-3; V gene: TRBV10-3; CDR3 protein: ATRIPGTDTQY
J gene: TRBJ1-6; V gene: TRBV28; CDR3 protein: ASRDPNNSPLH
J gene: TRBJ1-1; V gene: TRBV7-2; CDR3 protein: ASSLWVSMAF
J gene: TRBJ1-4; V gene: TRBV5-1; CDR3 protein: ASSLRQGFNEKLF
J gene: TRBJ1-5; V gene: TRBV7-9; CDR3 protein: ASSLGVNQPQH
J gene: TRBJ1-3; V gene: TRBV14; CDR3 protein: ASSQGVRGNTIY
J gene: TRBJ2-3; V gene: TRBV6-9; CDR3 protein: ASPSTDTQY
J gene: TRBJ2-3; V gene: TRBV10-2; CDR3 protein: ASRDSTDTQY
J gene: TRBJ2-2; V gene: TRBV11-1; CDR3 protein: ASSPGQWDANTGELF
J gene: TRBJ2-3; V gene: TRBV6-5; CDR3 protein: ASSSSAGGNTDTQY
J gene: TRBJ1-2; V gene: TRBV4-2; CDR3 protein: ASSQGPPGYGYT
J gene: TRBJ1-5; V gene: TRBV30; CDR3 protein: AWSEGNQPQH
J gene: TRBJ2-1; V gene: TRBV2; CDR3 protein: ASRVGTLSYNEQF
J gene: TRBJ2-7; V gene: TRBV11-2; CDR3 protein: ASGAGAGEQY
J gene: TRBJ2-1; V gene: TRBV5-4; CDR3 protein: ASSPTARGANEQF